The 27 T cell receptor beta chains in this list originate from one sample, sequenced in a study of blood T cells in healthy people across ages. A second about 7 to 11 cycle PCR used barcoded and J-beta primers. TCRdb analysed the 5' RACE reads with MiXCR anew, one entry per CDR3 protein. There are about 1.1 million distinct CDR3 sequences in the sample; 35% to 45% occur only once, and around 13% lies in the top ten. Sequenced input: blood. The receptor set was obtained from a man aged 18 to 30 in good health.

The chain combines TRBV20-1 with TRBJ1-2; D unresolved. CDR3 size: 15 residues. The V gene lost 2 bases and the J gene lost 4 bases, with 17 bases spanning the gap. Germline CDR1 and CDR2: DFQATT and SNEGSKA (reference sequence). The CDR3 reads CSARYMGPQIYGYTF. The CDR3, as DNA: TGCAGTGCTAGATATATGGGCCCACAGATCTATGGCTACACCTTC.

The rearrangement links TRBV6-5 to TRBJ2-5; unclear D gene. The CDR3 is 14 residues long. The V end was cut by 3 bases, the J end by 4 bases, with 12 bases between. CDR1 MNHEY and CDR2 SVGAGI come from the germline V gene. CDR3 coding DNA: TGTGCCAGCAGTTATGACTCTCTCGGAGAGACCCAGTACTTC. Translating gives CASSYDSLGETQYF.

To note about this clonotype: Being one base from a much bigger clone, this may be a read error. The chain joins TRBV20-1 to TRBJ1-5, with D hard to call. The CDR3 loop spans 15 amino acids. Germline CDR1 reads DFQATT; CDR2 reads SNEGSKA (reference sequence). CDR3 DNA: TGCGGTGCTAGAGATTTTAGGACGGACCGTCAGCCCCAGCATTTT. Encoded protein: CGARDFRTDRQPQHF.

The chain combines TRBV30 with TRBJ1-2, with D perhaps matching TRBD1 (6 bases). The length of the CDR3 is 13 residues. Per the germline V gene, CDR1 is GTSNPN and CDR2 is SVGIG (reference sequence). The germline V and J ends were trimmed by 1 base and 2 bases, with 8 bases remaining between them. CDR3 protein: CAWSGGRNYGYTF. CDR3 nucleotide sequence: TGTGCCTGGAGTGGGGGGCGGAACTATGGCTACACCTTC.

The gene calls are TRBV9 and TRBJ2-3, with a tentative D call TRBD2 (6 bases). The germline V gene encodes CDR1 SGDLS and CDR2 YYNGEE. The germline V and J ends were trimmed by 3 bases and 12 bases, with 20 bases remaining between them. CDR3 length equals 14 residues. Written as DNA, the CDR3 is TGTGCCAGCAGCGCCCCGGTTCTTCCGGGGGATCAGTATTTT. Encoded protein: CASSAPVLPGDQYF.

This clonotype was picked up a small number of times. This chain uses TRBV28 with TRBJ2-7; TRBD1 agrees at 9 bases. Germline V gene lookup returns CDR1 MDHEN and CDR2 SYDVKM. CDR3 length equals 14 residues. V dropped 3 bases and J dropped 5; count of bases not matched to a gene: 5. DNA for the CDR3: TGTGCCAGCAGTTTTGGGACAGGGCTCCACGAGCAGTACTTC. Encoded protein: CASSFGTGLHEQYF.

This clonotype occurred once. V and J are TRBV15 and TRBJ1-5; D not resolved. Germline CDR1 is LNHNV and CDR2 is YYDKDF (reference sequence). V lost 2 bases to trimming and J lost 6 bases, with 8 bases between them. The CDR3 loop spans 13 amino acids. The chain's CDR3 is CATSRMGSQPQHF. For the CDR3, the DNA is TGTGCCACCAGCAGAATGGGTTCTCAGCCCCAGCATTTT.

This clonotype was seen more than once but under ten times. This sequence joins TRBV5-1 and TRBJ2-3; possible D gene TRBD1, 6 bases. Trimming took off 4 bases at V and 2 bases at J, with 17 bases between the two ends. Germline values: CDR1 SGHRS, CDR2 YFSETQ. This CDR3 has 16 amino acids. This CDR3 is CASSPGTTLLTDTQYF. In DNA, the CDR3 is TGCGCCAGCAGCCCCGGGACAACATTACTCACAGATACGCAGTATTTT.

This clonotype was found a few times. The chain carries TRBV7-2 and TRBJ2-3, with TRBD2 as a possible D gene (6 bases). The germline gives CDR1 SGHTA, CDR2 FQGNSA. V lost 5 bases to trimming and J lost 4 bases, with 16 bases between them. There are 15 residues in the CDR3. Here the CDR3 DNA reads TGTGCCAGCAGCCTTACTAGCAGCTATGCAGATACGCAGTATTTT. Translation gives CASSLTSSYADTQYF.

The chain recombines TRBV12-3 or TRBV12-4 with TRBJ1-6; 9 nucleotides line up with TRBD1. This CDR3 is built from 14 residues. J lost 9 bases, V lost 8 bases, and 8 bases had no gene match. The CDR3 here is CASRSGTGLSPLHF. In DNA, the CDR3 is TGTGCCAGCCGCTCGGGGACAGGGCTTTCACCCCTCCACTTT.

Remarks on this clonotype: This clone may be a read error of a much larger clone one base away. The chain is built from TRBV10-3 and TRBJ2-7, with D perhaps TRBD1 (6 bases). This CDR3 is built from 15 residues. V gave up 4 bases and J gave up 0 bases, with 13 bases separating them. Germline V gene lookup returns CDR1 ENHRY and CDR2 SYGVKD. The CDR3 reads CAISVLTGNSYEQYF. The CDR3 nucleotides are TGTGCCATCAGTGTGCTGACAGGTAACTCCTACGAGCAGTACTTC.

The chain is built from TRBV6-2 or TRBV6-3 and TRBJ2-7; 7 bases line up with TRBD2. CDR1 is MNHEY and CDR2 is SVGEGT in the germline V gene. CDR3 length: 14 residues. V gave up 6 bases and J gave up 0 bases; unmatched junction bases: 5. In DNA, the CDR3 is TGTGCCAGCAGGGGTAGCGGGCGCTCCTACGAGCAGTACTTC. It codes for CASRGSGRSYEQYF.

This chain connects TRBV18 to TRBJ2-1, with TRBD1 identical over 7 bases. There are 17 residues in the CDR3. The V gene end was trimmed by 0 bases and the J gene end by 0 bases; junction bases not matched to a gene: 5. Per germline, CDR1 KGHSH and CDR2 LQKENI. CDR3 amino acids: CASSPPTGAGSYNEQFF. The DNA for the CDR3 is TGTGCCAGCTCACCACCTACAGGGGCGGGCTCCTACAATGAGCAGTTCTTC.

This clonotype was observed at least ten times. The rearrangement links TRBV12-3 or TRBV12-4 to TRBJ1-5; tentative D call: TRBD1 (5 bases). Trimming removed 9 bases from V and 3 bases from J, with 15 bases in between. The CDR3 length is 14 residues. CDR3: CASGRDAYNQPQHF. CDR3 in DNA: TGTGCCAGTGGCCGGGACGCCTACAATCAGCCCCAGCATTTT.

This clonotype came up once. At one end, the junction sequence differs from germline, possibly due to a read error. CDR3 nucleotides: TGTGCCAGCAGCCGACAGGGCAGCTCCTGCAATGAGCAGTTCTTC. Its protein product is CASSRQGSSCNEQFF. V usage is TRBV2 and J usage is TRBJ2-1, with 7 bases matching TRBD1. The CDR3 is 15 residues long. Looked up from germline, CDR1 is SNHLY and CDR2 is FYNNEI.

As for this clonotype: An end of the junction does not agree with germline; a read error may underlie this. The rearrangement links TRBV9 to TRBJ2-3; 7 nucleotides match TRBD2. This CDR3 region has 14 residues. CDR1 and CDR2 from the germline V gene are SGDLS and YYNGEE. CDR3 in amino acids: CASSRTTSTETQYF. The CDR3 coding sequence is TGTGCCAGCAGCCGGACGACTAGCACAGAGACGCAGTATTTT.

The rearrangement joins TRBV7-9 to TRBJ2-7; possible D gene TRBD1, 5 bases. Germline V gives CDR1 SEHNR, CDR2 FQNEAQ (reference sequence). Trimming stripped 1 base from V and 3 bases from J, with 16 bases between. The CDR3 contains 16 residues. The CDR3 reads CASSLESQGPLYEQYF. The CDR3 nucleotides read TGTGCCAGCAGCTTAGAATCGCAGGGCCCCCTCTACGAGCAGTACTTC.

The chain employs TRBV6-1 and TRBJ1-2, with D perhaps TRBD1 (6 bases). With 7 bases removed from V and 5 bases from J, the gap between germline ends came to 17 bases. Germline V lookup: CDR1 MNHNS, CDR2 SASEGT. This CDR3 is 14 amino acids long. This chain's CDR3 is CASKFGGHRYGYTF. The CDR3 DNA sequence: TGTGCCAGCAAGTTCGGGGGGCATCGGTATGGCTACACCTTC.

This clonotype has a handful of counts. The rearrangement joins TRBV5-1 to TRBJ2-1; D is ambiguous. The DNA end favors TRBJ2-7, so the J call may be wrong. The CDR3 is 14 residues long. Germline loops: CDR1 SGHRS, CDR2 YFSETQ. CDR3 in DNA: TGCGCCAGCAGCCCTGACACCGTCTACAATGAGCAGTACTTC. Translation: CASSPDTVYNEQYF.

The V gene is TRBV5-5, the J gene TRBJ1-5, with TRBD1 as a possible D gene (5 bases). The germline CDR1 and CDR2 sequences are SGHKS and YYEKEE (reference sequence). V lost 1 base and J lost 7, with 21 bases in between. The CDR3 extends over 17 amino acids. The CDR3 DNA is TGTGCCAGCAGCTTGTACCTGTCCCCCAGGGCTGGGCAGCCCCAGCATTTT. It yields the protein CASSLYLSPRAGQPQHF. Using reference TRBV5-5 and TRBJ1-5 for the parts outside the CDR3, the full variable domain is DAGVTQSPTHLIKTRGQQVTLRCSPISGHKSVSWYQQVLGQGPQFIFQYYEKEERGRGNFPDRFSARQFPNYSSELNVNALLLGDSALYLCASSLYLSPRAGQPQHFGDGTRLSIL.

The CDR3 reads CASSFRLAGGSTDTQYF. CDR3 DNA sequence: TGTGCCAGCAGCTTTCGACTAGCGGGGGGGTCCACAGATACGCAGTATTTT. The chain has TRBV7-2 and TRBJ2-3; 14 bases map to TRBD2. The germline CDR1 and CDR2 sequences are SGHTA and FQGNSA. This CDR3 has 17 residues. V dropped 3 bases and J dropped 2; count of bases not matched to a gene: 4.

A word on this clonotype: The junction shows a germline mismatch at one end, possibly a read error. The CDR3 region is CASSQSEPKPQHF. CDR3 nucleotides: TGCGCCAGCAGCCAATCGGAGCCGAAGCCCCAGCATTTT. This chain links TRBV23-1 with TRBJ1-5; D ambiguous. TRBV23-1 carries the ORF label, with uncertain function. The CDR3 is 13 residues long.

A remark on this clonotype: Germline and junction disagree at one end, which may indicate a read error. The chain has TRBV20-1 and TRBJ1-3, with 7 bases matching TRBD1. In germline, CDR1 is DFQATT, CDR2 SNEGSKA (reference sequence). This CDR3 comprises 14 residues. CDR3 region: CSARPGTAGNTTYF. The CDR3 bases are TGCAGTGCTAGACCCGGGACAGCTGGAAACACCACATATTTT.

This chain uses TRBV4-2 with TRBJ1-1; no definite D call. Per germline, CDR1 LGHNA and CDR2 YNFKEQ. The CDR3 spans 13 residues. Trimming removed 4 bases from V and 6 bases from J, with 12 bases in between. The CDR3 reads CASSLSAVSEAFF. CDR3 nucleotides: TGTGCCAGCAGCCTCTCAGCGGTCTCTGAAGCTTTCTTT.

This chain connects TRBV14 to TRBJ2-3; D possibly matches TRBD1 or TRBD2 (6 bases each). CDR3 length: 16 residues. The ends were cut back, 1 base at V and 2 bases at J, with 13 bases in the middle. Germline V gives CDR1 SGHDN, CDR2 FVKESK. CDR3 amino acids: CASSQVRGALTDTQYF. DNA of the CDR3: TGTGCCAGCAGCCAAGTGAGGGGGGCCCTCACAGATACGCAGTATTTT.

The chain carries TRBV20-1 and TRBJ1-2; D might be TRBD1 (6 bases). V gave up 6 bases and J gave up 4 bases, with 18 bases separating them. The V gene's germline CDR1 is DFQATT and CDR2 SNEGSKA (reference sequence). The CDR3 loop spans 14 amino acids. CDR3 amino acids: CSAAGQGSSYGYTF. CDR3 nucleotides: TGCAGTGCCGCGGGACAAGGGTCCTCCTATGGCTACACCTTC.

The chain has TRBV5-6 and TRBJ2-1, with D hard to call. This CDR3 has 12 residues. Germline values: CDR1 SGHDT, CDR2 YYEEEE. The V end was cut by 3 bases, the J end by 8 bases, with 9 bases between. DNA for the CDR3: TGTGCCAGCAGCTGGACCGCGGATGAGCAGTTCTTC. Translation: CASSWTADEQFF. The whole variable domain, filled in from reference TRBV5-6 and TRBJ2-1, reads DAGVTQSPTHLIKTRGQQVTLRCSPKSGHDTVSWYQQALGQGPQFIFQYYEEEERQRGNFPDRFSGHQFPNYSSELNVNALLLGDSALYLCASSWTADEQFFGPGTRLTVL.